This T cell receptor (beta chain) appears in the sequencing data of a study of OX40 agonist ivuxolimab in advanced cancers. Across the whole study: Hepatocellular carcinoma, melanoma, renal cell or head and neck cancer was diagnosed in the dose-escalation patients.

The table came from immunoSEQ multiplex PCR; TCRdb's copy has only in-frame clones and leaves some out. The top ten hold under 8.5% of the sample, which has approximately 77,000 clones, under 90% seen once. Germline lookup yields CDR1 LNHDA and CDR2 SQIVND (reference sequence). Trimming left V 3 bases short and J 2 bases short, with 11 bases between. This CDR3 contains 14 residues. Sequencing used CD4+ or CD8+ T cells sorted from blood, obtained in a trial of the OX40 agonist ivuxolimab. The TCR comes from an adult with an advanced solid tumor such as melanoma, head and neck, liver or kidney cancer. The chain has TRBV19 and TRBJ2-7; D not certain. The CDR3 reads CASSIRADAYEQYF. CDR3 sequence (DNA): TGTGCCAGTAGTATTAGGGCCGACGCCTACGAGCAGTACTTC.